A selection of T cell receptor beta chains follows, all from one sample in a study of T cells after yellow fever vaccination. MiXCR, run by TCRdb on the 5' RACE reads, gives a single entry per CDR3 protein. Of under 400,000 distinct CDR3 sequences in the sample, approximately 12% are singletons; the top ten hold about 3%. This sample comprised CD4+ T cells sorted from PBMCs, obtained 15 days after the yellow fever booster vaccination. These receptors were collected from a man younger than 35 who received the YFV17D yellow fever vaccine. Both conserved end residues are part of each CDR3. Each record gives: D gene, clone size, J gene, V gene, CDR3 protein, CDR3 DNA. The D gene is left open where the match is weak. Rows give clone size only sometimes, using once, few, many, or a class for an expanded clone.

d_gene: TRBD2
abundance: many
j_gene: TRBJ2-5
v_gene: TRBV7-9
CDR3aa: CASSQGRGGGETQYF
CDR3nt: TGTGCCAGCAGCCAAGGGAGGGGCGGGGGAGAGACCCAGTACTTC

d_gene: -
abundance: few
j_gene: TRBJ1-4
v_gene: TRBV20-1
CDR3aa: CSASPSSGREKLFF
CDR3nt: TGCAGTGCTAGTCCCTCGTCGGGGAGAGAAAAACTGTTTTTT

d_gene: TRBD1
abundance: few
j_gene: TRBJ2-6
v_gene: TRBV6-2/TRBV6-3
CDR3aa: CASSTGQASGANVLTF
CDR3nt: TGTGCCAGCAGTACGGGACAGGCATCTGGGGCCAACGTCCTGACTTTC

d_gene: -
abundance: -
j_gene: TRBJ2-5
v_gene: TRBV7-2
CDR3aa: CASSLDATLTGETQYF
CDR3nt: TGTGCCAGCAGCTTAGATGCGACTCTTACGGGGGAGACCCAGTACTTC

d_gene: TRBD1
abundance: -
j_gene: TRBJ1-5
v_gene: TRBV20-1
CDR3aa: CSITGQGVQPQHF
CDR3nt: TGCAGTATTACGGGACAGGGCGTTCAGCCCCAGCATTTT

d_gene: -
abundance: -
j_gene: TRBJ1-1
v_gene: TRBV3-1
CDR3aa: CASSPRLGPEAFF
CDR3nt: TGTGCCAGCAGCCCCCGACTGGGACCTGAAGCTTTCTTT

d_gene: TRBD2
abundance: many
j_gene: TRBJ2-3
v_gene: TRBV20-1
CDR3aa: CSAPGLAGGLSRDTQYF
CDR3nt: TGCAGTGCGCCGGGACTAGCGGGGGGCCTCAGCCGTGATACGCAGTATTTT

d_gene: TRBD2
abundance: -
j_gene: TRBJ2-3
v_gene: TRBV9
CDR3aa: CASSAVLAGGADTQYF
CDR3nt: TGTGCCAGCAGCGCAGTACTAGCGGGGGGTGCAGATACGCAGTATTTT

d_gene: -
abundance: -
j_gene: TRBJ2-5
v_gene: TRBV9
CDR3aa: CASSVGGGGGETQYF
CDR3nt: TGTGCCAGCAGCGTAGGTGGGGGAGGAGGCGAGACCCAGTACTTC

d_gene: TRBD1
abundance: few
j_gene: TRBJ2-3
v_gene: TRBV5-1
CDR3aa: CASSVTGNGGTDTQYF
CDR3nt: TGCGCCAGCAGCGTGACAGGGAACGGGGGCACAGATACGCAGTATTTT

d_gene: -
abundance: -
j_gene: TRBJ1-1
v_gene: TRBV7-2
CDR3aa: CASSLRPHNTEAFF
CDR3nt: TGTGCCAGCAGCTTAAGGCCGCACAACACTGAAGCTTTCTTT

d_gene: -
abundance: few
j_gene: TRBJ2-1
v_gene: TRBV5-1
CDR3aa: CASSLNPWGGLSEQFF
CDR3nt: TGCGCCAGCAGCTTGAACCCCTGGGGCGGACTCTCAGAGCAGTTCTTC

d_gene: -
abundance: -
j_gene: TRBJ1-5
v_gene: TRBV15
CDR3aa: CATSSGQPTNQPQHF
CDR3nt: TGTGCCACCAGCAGCGGACAGCCAACCAATCAGCCCCAGCATTTT

d_gene: -
abundance: -
j_gene: TRBJ1-4
v_gene: TRBV7-2
CDR3aa: CASSSSVATNEKLFF
CDR3nt: TGTGCCAGCAGCTCCAGTGTCGCAACTAATGAAAAACTGTTTTTT

d_gene: TRBD1
abundance: many
j_gene: TRBJ2-3
v_gene: TRBV3-1
CDR3aa: CASSFHQGAGTQYF
CDR3nt: TGTGCCAGCAGCTTTCATCAGGGGGCCGGTACGCAGTATTTT

d_gene: -
abundance: -
j_gene: TRBJ1-6
v_gene: TRBV7-9
CDR3aa: CASSNRLGGSPLHF
CDR3nt: TGTGCCAGCAGTAACCGGCTCGGGGGTTCACCCCTCCACTTT

d_gene: TRBD1
abundance: -
j_gene: TRBJ1-2
v_gene: TRBV19
CDR3aa: CASSEDRVGYTF
CDR3nt: TGTGCCAGTAGTGAAGACAGGGTTGGCTACACCTTC

d_gene: -
abundance: many
j_gene: TRBJ1-6
v_gene: TRBV29-1
CDR3aa: CSVREVDNSPLHF
CDR3nt: TGCAGCGTCCGGGAGGTTGATAATTCACCCCTCCACTTT

d_gene: -
abundance: few
j_gene: TRBJ2-3
v_gene: TRBV20-1
CDR3aa: CSARETGADTQYF
CDR3nt: TGCAGTGCTAGAGAAACGGGGGCAGATACGCAGTATTTT

d_gene: TRBD1
abundance: many
j_gene: TRBJ2-7
v_gene: TRBV25-1
CDR3aa: CASSARDSYEQYF
CDR3nt: TGTGCCAGCAGTGCCCGGGACAGCTACGAGCAGTACTTC

d_gene: -
abundance: few
j_gene: TRBJ2-3
v_gene: TRBV6-5
CDR3aa: CASSRGVGGRQYF
CDR3nt: TGTGCCAGCTCCCGCGGGGTGGGGGGACGGCAGTATTTT

d_gene: TRBD2
abundance: -
j_gene: TRBJ2-5
v_gene: TRBV11-2
CDR3aa: CASSQIAGASETQYF
CDR3nt: TGTGCCAGCAGCCAAATAGCGGGGGCTTCGGAGACCCAGTACTTC

d_gene: -
abundance: -
j_gene: TRBJ1-1
v_gene: TRBV5-8
CDR3aa: CASSLGGPNTEAFF
CDR3nt: TGTGCCAGCAGCTTGGGAGGGCCGAACACTGAAGCTTTCTTT

d_gene: -
abundance: -
j_gene: TRBJ2-3
v_gene: TRBV28
CDR3aa: CASSYPPGTQYF
CDR3nt: TGTGCCAGCAGTTACCCCCCCGGTACGCAGTATTTT

d_gene: -
abundance: -
j_gene: TRBJ2-1
v_gene: TRBV7-2
CDR3aa: CASSLRGQSSYNEQFF
CDR3nt: TGTGCCAGCAGCCTTCGAGGACAGAGCTCCTACAATGAGCAGTTCTTC

d_gene: TRBD2
abundance: many
j_gene: TRBJ2-1
v_gene: TRBV20-1
CDR3aa: CSASGLAGTTGGNEQFF
CDR3nt: TGCAGTGCTAGCGGGCTAGCGGGGACCACCGGGGGCAATGAGCAGTTCTTC

d_gene: -
abundance: few
j_gene: TRBJ2-1
v_gene: TRBV12-3/TRBV12-4
CDR3aa: CASTTRKGNGEQFF
CDR3nt: TGTGCCAGCACAACCCGGAAGGGGAATGGCGAGCAGTTCTTC

d_gene: -
abundance: few
j_gene: TRBJ1-2
v_gene: TRBV11-2
CDR3aa: CASSLENGKVYGYTF
CDR3nt: TGTGCCAGCAGCTTGGAAAACGGCAAGGTTTATGGCTACACCTTC

d_gene: TRBD2
abundance: -
j_gene: TRBJ2-5
v_gene: TRBV4-1
CDR3aa: CASSLNAGGIQETQYF
CDR3nt: TGCGCCAGCAGCCTAAACGCGGGGGGGATTCAAGAGACCCAGTACTTC

d_gene: TRBD2
abundance: once
j_gene: TRBJ2-1
v_gene: TRBV6-1
CDR3aa: CASRSGTSGYNEQFF
CDR3nt: TGTGCCAGCAGGTCCGGGACTAGCGGCTACAATGAGCAGTTCTTC

d_gene: TRBD1
abundance: -
j_gene: TRBJ2-5
v_gene: TRBV7-2
CDR3aa: CASSPDRGGETQYF
CDR3nt: TGTGCCAGCAGCCCCGACAGGGGAGGCGAGACCCAGTACTTC

d_gene: -
abundance: -
j_gene: TRBJ2-3
v_gene: TRBV5-1
CDR3aa: CASSLQAGDTQYF
CDR3nt: TGCGCCAGCAGCTTACAGGCAGGAGATACGCAGTATTTT

d_gene: -
abundance: many
j_gene: TRBJ2-2
v_gene: TRBV4-3
CDR3aa: CASSQEAGGFRTGELFF
CDR3nt: TGCGCCAGCAGCCAAGAAGCAGGAGGATTCAGGACCGGGGAGCTGTTTTTT

d_gene: TRBD1
abundance: -
j_gene: TRBJ1-2
v_gene: TRBV20-1
CDR3aa: CSARTGATYGYTF
CDR3nt: TGCAGTGCTAGGACAGGGGCGACCTATGGCTACACCTTC

d_gene: -
abundance: few
j_gene: TRBJ1-1
v_gene: TRBV5-1
CDR3aa: CASSLSTTAMNTEAFF
CDR3nt: TGCGCCAGCAGCTTATCCACGACAGCGATGAACACTGAAGCTTTCTTT

d_gene: -
abundance: -
j_gene: TRBJ2-2
v_gene: TRBV6-5
CDR3aa: CASTRSGYTGELFF
CDR3nt: TGTGCCAGCACCCGCTCTGGATACACCGGGGAGCTGTTTTTT

d_gene: -
abundance: -
j_gene: TRBJ1-1
v_gene: TRBV20-1
CDR3aa: CSAREVIIEAFF
CDR3nt: TGCAGTGCTAGAGAGGTGATTATTGAAGCTTTCTTT

d_gene: -
abundance: -
j_gene: TRBJ1-4
v_gene: TRBV15
CDR3aa: CATSIGVWGEKLFF
CDR3nt: TGTGCCACCTCCATTGGGGTCTGGGGTGAAAAACTGTTTTTT

d_gene: -
abundance: -
j_gene: TRBJ2-2
v_gene: TRBV2
CDR3aa: CASSSPTGAGELFF
CDR3nt: TGTGCCAGCAGCTCCCCGACAGGCGCCGGGGAGCTGTTTTTT

d_gene: -
abundance: many
j_gene: TRBJ1-1
v_gene: TRBV29-1
CDR3aa: CSVAAGRDTEAFF
CDR3nt: TGCAGCGTGGCGGCGGGTCGGGACACTGAAGCTTTCTTT

d_gene: -
abundance: -
j_gene: TRBJ1-2
v_gene: TRBV18
CDR3aa: CASSPTGTHNYGYTF
CDR3nt: TGTGCCAGCTCGCCAACCGGGACACATAACTATGGCTACACCTTC

d_gene: -
abundance: many
j_gene: TRBJ1-1
v_gene: TRBV12-3/TRBV12-4
CDR3aa: CASSFGGADEAFF
CDR3nt: TGTGCCAGCAGTTTCGGGGGCGCAGATGAAGCTTTCTTT

d_gene: TRBD2
abundance: -
j_gene: TRBJ2-1
v_gene: TRBV7-7
CDR3aa: CASSPGTSGVNEQFF
CDR3nt: TGTGCCAGCAGCCCCGGGACTAGCGGGGTGAATGAGCAGTTCTTC

d_gene: -
abundance: few
j_gene: TRBJ1-3
v_gene: TRBV13
CDR3aa: CASSPDRGYGNTIYF
CDR3nt: TGTGCCAGCAGCCCCGACAGAGGATATGGAAACACCATATATTTT

d_gene: -
abundance: -
j_gene: TRBJ2-7
v_gene: TRBV25-1
CDR3aa: CASTLSGDEQYF
CDR3nt: TGTGCCAGCACACTATCAGGGGACGAGCAGTACTTC

d_gene: TRBD2
abundance: few
j_gene: TRBJ2-2
v_gene: TRBV7-9
CDR3aa: CASSTPRTSRIYKPLGELFF
CDR3nt: TGTGCCAGCAGCACTCCCCGGACTAGCCGCATCTATAAACCGTTAGGGGAGCTGTTTTTT

d_gene: -
abundance: -
j_gene: TRBJ2-3
v_gene: TRBV7-9
CDR3aa: CASPAHSPSTDTQYF
CDR3nt: TGTGCCAGCCCCGCGCACAGCCCGAGCACAGATACGCAGTATTTT

d_gene: -
abundance: many
j_gene: TRBJ2-7
v_gene: TRBV7-9
CDR3aa: CAINRGSSEQYF
CDR3nt: TGTGCCATCAATCGGGGGTCCTCTGAGCAGTACTTC

d_gene: TRBD2
abundance: few
j_gene: TRBJ2-3
v_gene: TRBV12-3/TRBV12-4
CDR3aa: CASSLRAGVRDTQYF
CDR3nt: TGTGCCAGCAGTTTAAGAGCGGGGGTTCGGGATACGCAGTATTTT

d_gene: TRBD2
abundance: few
j_gene: TRBJ2-1
v_gene: TRBV7-8
CDR3aa: CASSPYLAGGRGSEQFF
CDR3nt: TGTGCCAGCAGCCCGTATCTAGCGGGGGGGCGGGGAAGTGAGCAGTTCTTC

d_gene: -
abundance: many
j_gene: TRBJ1-2
v_gene: TRBV5-6
CDR3aa: CASSFEGLGGYTF
CDR3nt: TGTGCCAGCAGCTTTGAAGGTCTGGGCGGCTACACCTTC